Listed below are T cell receptor beta chains from one sample, sequenced in a study of blood T cell repertoires in COVID-19. This table comes from immunoSEQ multiplex PCR, and its TCRdb copy is limited to in-frame clones, with some not included. This sample has around 330,000 clones, with roughly 90% found just once. The sample was peripheral blood. The receptors stem from a woman aged 45-65 years with active or convalescent COVID-19. The CDR3 runs from the conserved cysteine through the conserved F or W. Each record gives: J gene, clone size, V gene, D gene, CDR3 protein, CDR3 DNA. The D gene is left open where the match is weak. Clone size, where shown, is once, few, many, or a class for clones that have expanded.

J: TRBJ1-1
size: -
V: TRBV5-1
D: -
CDR3: CASSLGPGQRTEAFF
DNA: TGCGCCAGCAGCTTGGGGCCGGGACAACGCACTGAAGCTTTCTTT

J: TRBJ1-2
size: -
V: TRBV14
D: -
CDR3: CASSQGSSYGYTF
DNA: TGTGCCAGCAGCCAAGGCAGTTCCTATGGCTACACCTTC

J: TRBJ2-1
size: -
V: TRBV27
D: TRBD1
CDR3: CASRPGGTYNEQFF
DNA: TGTGCCAGCAGGCCAGGGGGAACCTACAATGAGCAGTTCTTC

J: TRBJ2-7
size: -
V: TRBV2
D: TRBD2
CDR3: CASSGAGGPLEEQYF
DNA: TGTGCCAGCAGTGGGGCGGGAGGGCCTTTGGAGGAGCAGTACTTC

J: TRBJ2-5
size: -
V: TRBV10-1
D: -
CDR3: CASEDSLQETQYF
DNA: TGCGCCAGCGAGGACAGTCTTCAAGAGACCCAGTACTTC

J: TRBJ2-3
size: -
V: TRBV29-1
D: TRBD2
CDR3: CSVLNLAGVSDTQYF
DNA: TGCAGCGTTCTCAACCTAGCGGGAGTCTCAGATACGCAGTATTTT

J: TRBJ2-7
size: -
V: TRBV28
D: TRBD1
CDR3: CASTPRDSPYEQYF
DNA: TGTGCCAGCACCCCCCGGGACAGCCCCTACGAGCAGTACTTC

J: TRBJ1-5
size: once
V: TRBV7-2
D: -
CDR3: CASSLARGDQPQHF
DNA: TGTGCCAGCAGCTTAGCTCGGGGGGATCAGCCCCAGCATTTT

J: TRBJ1-1
size: -
V: TRBV19
D: -
CDR3: CASRALGGGTEAFF
DNA: TGTGCCAGTAGGGCACTGGGAGGAGGCACTGAAGCTTTCTTT

J: TRBJ2-2
size: few
V: TRBV7-3
D: -
CDR3: CASSADTNTGELFF
DNA: TGTGCCAGCAGCGCGGACACGAACACCGGGGAGCTGTTTTTT

J: TRBJ1-5
size: -
V: TRBV5-4
D: -
CDR3: CASSPGVGSNQPQHF
DNA: TGTGCCAGCAGCCCAGGGGTTGGTAGCAATCAGCCCCAGCATTTT